One and the same sample provided the 12 T cell receptor beta chains below, sequenced in a study of response to subunit inactivated influenza vaccine. Using its own MiXCR run on the RT-PCR reads, TCRdb lists one record per CDR3 protein. The sample has almost 250,000 distinct CDR3 sequences; less than 15% are singletons. The source was non-naive T cells sorted from PBMCs, collected 14 to 15 days before vaccination. Receptor source: a man aged 50-59 years who received an inactivated influenza vaccine.

The J gene is TRBJ1-5, the V gene TRBV21-1; TRBD1 was called by the table and not checked on the DNA. TRBV21-1 is a pseudogene. The CDR3 is 17 amino acids. CDR3 DNA: TGTGCCTCCCGGGAGGTCAGGTACCGGGGGAGCAATCAGCCCCAGCATTTT. Residues: CASREVRYRGSNQPQHF.

This clonotype has just a few counts. The junction and the germline gene differ at one end; a read error may be behind it. The chain employs TRBV28 and TRBJ1-5; TRBD1 might be the D (6 bases). Germline V CDR1 and CDR2: MDHEN, SYDVKM. The CDR3 sequence is 16 residues long. The CDR3 nucleotides read TGTGCCAGCAACTTGGGGGGCAGGGGTAGCAATCAGCCGCAGCATTTT. The encoded protein is CASNLGGRGSNQPQHF.

In DNA form, the CDR3 reads TGTGCCGCCTTTTATCTCCTAGGAACGGGGGCCAACGATGAGCAGTTCTTC. Protein sequence: CAAFYLLGTGANDEQFF. This chain joins TRBV24-1 and TRBJ2-1, with D perhaps TRBD1 or TRBD2 (6 bases each). Trimming left V 12 bases short and J 8 bases short, with 31 bases between. From germline, CDR1 is KGHDR and CDR2 SFDVKD. The CDR3 is made up of 17 amino acids.

The V call is TRBV10-3, the J call TRBJ2-3; 7 bases are shared with TRBD2. This CDR3 is 13 amino acids long. Trimming removed 6 bases from V and 6 bases from J; junction bases left unmatched: 6. Germline-derived CDR1 and CDR2 are ENHRY and SYGVKD. CDR3 coding DNA: TGTGCCATCAGACGGGGGGACGCCGATACGCAGTATTTT. As protein: CAIRRGDADTQYF.

This clonotype appeared a few times. The chain links TRBV7-2 to TRBJ2-3; D unclear. CDR3 length equals 12 residues. Germline assignment: CDR1 SGHTA and CDR2 FQGNSA. V shed 5 bases and J shed 4 bases, with 7 bases lying between them. The CDR3 DNA reads as TGTGCCAGCAGCCGTCGACCAGATACGCAGTATTTT. Translating gives CASSRRPDTQYF.

This clonotype was seen at least ten times. CDR3: CASSLRQEGDTQYF. CDR3 nucleotides: TGTGCCAGCAGTTTAAGACAGGAAGGAGATACGCAGTATTTT. This chain connects TRBV12-3 or TRBV12-4 to TRBJ2-3; D possibly corresponds to TRBD1 (6 bases). The CDR3 is 14 residues long. The V end lost 2 bases, the J end lost 5 bases, and 11 bases lay between the germline ends.

This clonotype was detected ten times or more. In nucleotides, the CDR3 is TGTGCCAGCAACCTCGGCGTCTCGTCCGGGGAGCTGTTTTTT. It specifies CASNLGVSSGELFF. J is TRBJ2-2 and V is TRBV7-9, with D uncertain. V lost 7 bases, J lost 6 bases, and 15 bases lay in between. CDR1 and CDR2 from the germline V gene are SEHNR and FQNEAQ (reference sequence). The CDR3 is made up of 14 amino acids.

In its sample, this clonotype was seen many times. This chain joins TRBV7-8 and TRBJ2-2; no reliable D call. CDR1 is SGHVS, CDR2 FQNEAQ, per germline. The V end was cut by 5 bases, the J end by 0 bases, with 10 bases between. The CDR3 totals 15 residues. CDR3 protein: CASSPRVANTGELFF. In nucleotides, the CDR3 is TGTGCCAGCAGCCCTCGGGTTGCGAACACCGGGGAGCTGTTTTTT.

This clonotype was counted only a few times. The genes are TRBV6-2 or TRBV6-3 and TRBJ2-5, with D uncertain. Deletions cut 0 bases from V and 6 bases from J, with 5 bases between. The germline V gene encodes CDR1 MNHEY and CDR2 SVGEGT. The CDR3 totals 12 residues. The CDR3 DNA reads TGTGCCAGCAGTTACTCAGGAAAGACCCAGTACTTC. Its protein is CASSYSGKTQYF.

This chain uses TRBV5-8 with TRBJ1-5; D possibly corresponds to TRBD1 (6 bases). The germline V gene has CDR1 SGHTS and CDR2 YDEGEE. V lost 4 bases to trimming and J lost 4 bases, with 15 bases between them. The CDR3 runs 15 residues. The CDR3 sequence is CASSGTGTRNQPQHF. CDR3 DNA sequence: TGTGCCAGCAGCGGGACCGGGACACGTAATCAGCCCCAGCATTTT.

V gene TRBV6-7 combines with J gene TRBJ2-1, with TRBD2 identical over 13 bases. TRBV6-7 belongs to the ORF category, with a function that is uncertain. J gave up 7 bases and V 7 bases, and 7 bases lay outside the gene matches. This CDR3 has 15 residues. CDR3 in amino acids: CASIKLAGGPNEQFF. CDR3 DNA: TGTGCCAGCATTAAACTAGCGGGAGGGCCTAATGAGCAGTTCTTC.

This clonotype was counted between two and nine times. V gene TRBV5-1 combines with J gene TRBJ2-7; 10 nucleotides match TRBD2. Trimming took 0 bases from V and 4 from J; bases not matched to a gene: 1. The V gene's germline CDR1 is SGHRS and CDR2 YFSETQ. The CDR3 is 14 residues long. CDR3 in amino acids: CASSLASGGYEQYF. In DNA, the CDR3 is TGCGCCAGCAGCTTGGCTAGCGGGGGATACGAGCAGTACTTC.